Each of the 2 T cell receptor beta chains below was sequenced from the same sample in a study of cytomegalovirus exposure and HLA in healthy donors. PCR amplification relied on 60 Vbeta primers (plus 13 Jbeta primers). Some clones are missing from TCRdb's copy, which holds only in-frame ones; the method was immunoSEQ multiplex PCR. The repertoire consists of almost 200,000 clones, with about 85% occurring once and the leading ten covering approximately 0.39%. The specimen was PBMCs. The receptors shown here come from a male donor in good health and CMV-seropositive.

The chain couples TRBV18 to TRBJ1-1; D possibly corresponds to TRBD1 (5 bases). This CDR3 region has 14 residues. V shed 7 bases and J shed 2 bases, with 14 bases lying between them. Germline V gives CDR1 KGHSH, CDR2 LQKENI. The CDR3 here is CASLQGMSNTEAFF. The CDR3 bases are TGTGCCAGCTTGCAGGGCATGTCTAACACTGAAGCTTTCTTT.

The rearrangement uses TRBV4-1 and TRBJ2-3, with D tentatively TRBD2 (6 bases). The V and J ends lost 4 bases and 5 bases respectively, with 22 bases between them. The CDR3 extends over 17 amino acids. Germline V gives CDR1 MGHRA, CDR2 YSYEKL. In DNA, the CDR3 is TGCGCCAGCAGCCCGGAAGGGACCGCATTGGGGGGAGATACGCAGTATTTT. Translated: CASSPEGTALGGDTQYF.